Reported below is one TCR beta chain. Its target is unknown. TCRdb analysed the 5' RACE reads with MiXCR anew, one entry per CDR3 protein. In the table there are hundreds of thousands of distinct CDR3 sequences, approximately 18% of which are singletons. The CDR3 spans 15 residues. Trimming removed 0 bases from V and 4 bases from J, with 10 bases in between. Germline lookup yields CDR1 SGHKS and CDR2 YYEKEE (reference sequence). This sample stems from a study of T-cell memory formation after mild COVID-19. Regarding the study as a whole: Day 37-peaking second-wave clones had unconfirmed SARS-CoV-2 specificity.

V and J are TRBV5-5 and TRBJ1-4, with D unresolved. The receptor was isolated from an adult woman who had mild COVID-19 (a few samples of this study predate the infection). Cell type and time point are not known. The material sequenced was PBMCs or a T cell subset sorted from them (not recorded which). In DNA, the CDR3 is TGTGCCAGCAGCTTGGGTGGCAGCTTTAATGAAAAACTGTTTTTT. Its protein is CASSLGGSFNEKLFF.